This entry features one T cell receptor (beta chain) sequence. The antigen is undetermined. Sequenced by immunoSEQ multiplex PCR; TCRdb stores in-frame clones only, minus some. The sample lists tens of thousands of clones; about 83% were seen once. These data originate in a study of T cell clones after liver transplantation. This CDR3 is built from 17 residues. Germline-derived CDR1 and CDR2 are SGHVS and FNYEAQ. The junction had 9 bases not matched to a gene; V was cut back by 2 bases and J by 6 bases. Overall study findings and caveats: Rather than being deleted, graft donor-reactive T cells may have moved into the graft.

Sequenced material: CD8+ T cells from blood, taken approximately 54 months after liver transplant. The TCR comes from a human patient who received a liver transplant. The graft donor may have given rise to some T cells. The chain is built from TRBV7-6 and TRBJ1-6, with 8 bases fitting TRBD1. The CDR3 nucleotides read TGTGCCAGCAGCTTATACGACAGGGGAATTATTAATTCACCCCTCCACTTT. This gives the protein CASSLYDRGIINSPLHF.